This is a list of T cell receptor beta chains from one sample in a study of Graves' ophthalmopathy and Graves' hyperthyroidism. TCRdb reanalysed the multiplex PCR reads using MiXCR and keeps one entry per CDR3 protein. The profile shows hundreds of thousands of distinct CDR3 sequences, 40% to 50% of them singletons. The sequenced material came from peripheral blood. The receptors derive from an adult man with Graves' ophthalmopathy. CDR3s include the opening cysteine and the closing phenylalanine or tryptophan. The order of the fields is D gene, clone size, V gene, J gene, CDR3 protein, CDR3 DNA. D genes are given only for firm matches. The size of a clone is reported for some rows only, either as once, few or many, or as a class for expanded clones.

>NA|few|TRBV2|TRBJ2-5
CASSELGIQYF
TGTGCCAGCAGTGAACTAGGTATACAGTACTTC
>TRBD1|NA|TRBV20-1|TRBJ1-2
CSARDFVKGTGKGYGYTF
TGCAGTGCTAGAGATTTCGTCAAAGGGACAGGAAAAGGATATGGCTACACCTTC
>TRBD2|few|TRBV2|TRBJ2-7
CASGLGNSYEQYF
TGTGCCAGCGGACTAGGGAACTCCTACGAGCAGTACTTC
>NA|few|TRBV29-1|TRBJ1-2
CSVERGQASGGYTF
TGCAGCGTTGAAAGGGGCCAGGCCTCTGGGGGCTACACCTTC
>NA|NA|TRBV4-1|TRBJ1-1
CASSQERVMNTEAFF
TGCGCCAGCAGCCAAGAACGGGTCATGAACACTGAAGCTTTCTTT
>NA|many|TRBV10-3|TRBJ2-5
CAISEGGEETQYF
TGTGCCATCAGTGAGGGCGGGGAAGAGACCCAGTACTTC
>NA|few|TRBV5-1|TRBJ1-3
CASSLEGVAGNTIYF
TGCGCCAGCAGCTTGGAGGGGGTTGCTGGAAACACCATATATTTT
>NA|many|TRBV7-9|TRBJ1-3
CASSFEASSGNTIYF
TGTGCCAGCAGCTTCGAGGCGAGCTCTGGAAACACCATATATTTT
>TRBD1|NA|TRBV5-1|TRBJ1-2
CASREDRGGYTF
TGCGCCAGCAGGGAAGACAGGGGAGGCTACACCTTC
>NA|few|TRBV19|TRBJ1-2
CASSIVGVYNYGYTF
TGTGCCAGTAGTATAGTGGGGGTTTATAACTATGGCTACACCTTC
>NA|few|TRBV10-3|TRBJ2-5
CATAPKGETQYF
TGTGCCACTGCCCCTAAGGGGGAGACCCAGTACTTC
>NA|many|TRBV20-1|TRBJ1-2
CSSSNYGYTF
TGCAGTTCTTCTAACTATGGCTACACCTTC
>TRBD2|NA|TRBV10-3|TRBJ2-7
CASSLDGTSPYEQYF
TGTGCCAGCAGCCTTGACGGGACTAGTCCCTACGAGCAGTACTTC
>TRBD2|NA|TRBV20-1|TRBJ2-3
CSATLTSKDTQYF
TGCAGTGCTACCTTGACTAGCAAGGATACGCAGTATTTT
>TRBD1|NA|TRBV2|TRBJ1-2
CASSGQGTGYPVNYGYTF
TGTGCCAGCAGCGGCCAGGGGACAGGGTATCCAGTTAACTATGGCTACACCTTC
>NA|NA|TRBV13|TRBJ2-5
CASSLGQGYQETQYF
TGTGCCAGCAGCTTAGGCCAGGGATACCAAGAGACCCAGTACTTC
>TRBD2|NA|TRBV29-1|TRBJ2-2
CSVEDPISGGTNTGELFF
TGCAGCGTTGAAGATCCCATTAGCGGGGGGACAAACACCGGGGAGCTGTTTTTT
>NA|NA|TRBV14|TRBJ1-3
CASSQNLRGNTIYF
TGTGCCAGCAGCCAGAACCTCCGTGGAAACACCATATATTTT
>NA|once|TRBV7-9|TRBJ2-5
CASSPGTAPRQETQYF
TGTGCCAGCAGCCCTGGGACGGCACCTCGTCAAGAGACCCAGTACTTC
>TRBD1|NA|TRBV20-1|TRBJ1-2
CSARDSGQGGYGYTF
TGCAGTGCTAGAGATTCGGGACAGGGTGGCTATGGCTACACCTTC
>NA|few|TRBV2|TRBJ1-2
CASRDGRGGYGYTF
TGTGCCAGCAGAGACGGACGGGGAGGCTATGGCTACACCTTC
>NA|few|TRBV2|TRBJ2-7
CASSDQDSYEQYF
TGTGCCAGCAGTGATCAGGACTCCTACGAGCAGTACTTC
>NA|NA|TRBV9|TRBJ1-1
CASSVGQITEAFF
TGTGCCAGCAGCGTAGGACAGATCACTGAAGCTTTCTTT
>NA|NA|TRBV9|TRBJ1-6
CASSPGSPNSPLHF
TGTGCCAGCAGCCCTGGAAGCCCTAATTCACCCCTCCACTTT
>NA|NA|TRBV19|TRBJ1-1
CASSTWGDPANTEAFF
TGTGCCAGTAGTACTTGGGGGGACCCGGCTAACACTGAAGCTTTCTTT
>TRBD2|NA|TRBV12-3/TRBV12-4|TRBJ2-1
CASVEAGKQFF
TGTGCCAGCGTAGAAGCGGGAAAGCAGTTCTTC
>NA|many|TRBV7-9|TRBJ1-1
CASSPQNTEAFF
TGTGCCAGCAGCCCGCAGAACACTGAAGCTTTCTTT